This T cell receptor beta chain was captured in a study of CD8 T cells in ankylosing spondylitis. This clonotype has a count of ten or more. Libraries of TCR beta came from quantitative 5'-RACE with molecular barcodes. TCRdb analysed the 5' RACE reads with MiXCR anew, one entry per CDR3 protein. The sample includes 250,000 to 350,000 distinct CDR3 sequences, roughly 20% seen only once; the top ten take about 8%. Trimming removed 5 bases at V and 5 bases at J, with 6 bases between. Looked up from germline, CDR1 is MDHEN and CDR2 is SYDVKM. This CDR3 comprises 11 residues. The specimen sequenced was blood, either unsorted or a sorted T cell fraction (not recorded which). This sequence joins TRBV28 and TRBJ1-2; D is ambiguous. This sequence originates from a male donor with ankylosing spondylitis or in good health (not recorded which). CDR3 bases: TGTGCCAGCAGTCGTACATATGGCTACACCTTC. Its translation is CASSRTYGYTF.